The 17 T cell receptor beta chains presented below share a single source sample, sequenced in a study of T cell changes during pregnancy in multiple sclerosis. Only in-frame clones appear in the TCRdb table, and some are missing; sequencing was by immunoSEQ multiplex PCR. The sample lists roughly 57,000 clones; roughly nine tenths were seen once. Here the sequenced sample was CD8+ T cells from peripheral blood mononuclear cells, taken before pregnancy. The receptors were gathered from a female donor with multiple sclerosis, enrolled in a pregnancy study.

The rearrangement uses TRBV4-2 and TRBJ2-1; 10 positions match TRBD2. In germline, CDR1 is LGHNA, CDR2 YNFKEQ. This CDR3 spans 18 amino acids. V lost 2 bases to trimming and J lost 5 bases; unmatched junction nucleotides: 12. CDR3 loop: CASSQYPSLAGKDNEQFF. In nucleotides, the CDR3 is TGTGCCAGCAGCCAATACCCCTCACTAGCGGGGAAGGACAATGAGCAGTTCTTC.

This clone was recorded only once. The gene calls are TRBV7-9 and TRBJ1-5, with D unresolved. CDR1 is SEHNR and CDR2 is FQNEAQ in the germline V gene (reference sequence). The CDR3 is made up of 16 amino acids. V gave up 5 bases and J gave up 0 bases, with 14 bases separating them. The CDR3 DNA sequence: TGTGCCAGCAGCCCCACCGAGGCGAATAGCAATCAGCCCCAGCATTTT. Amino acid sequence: CASSPTEANSNQPQHF.

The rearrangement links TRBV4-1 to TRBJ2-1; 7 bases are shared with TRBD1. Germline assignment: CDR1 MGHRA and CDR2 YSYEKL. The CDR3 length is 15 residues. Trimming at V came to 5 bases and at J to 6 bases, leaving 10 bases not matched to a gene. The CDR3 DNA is TGCGCCAGCAGCGGCCGGGACAGCAACCCCAATGAGCAGTTCTTC. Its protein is CASSGRDSNPNEQFF.

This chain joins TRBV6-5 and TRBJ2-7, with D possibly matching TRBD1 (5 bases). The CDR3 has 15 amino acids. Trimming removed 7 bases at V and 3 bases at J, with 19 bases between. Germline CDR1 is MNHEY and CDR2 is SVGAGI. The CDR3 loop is CASTIRRGRDYEQYF. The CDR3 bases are TGTGCCAGCACCATACGTAGGGGCAGGGACTACGAGCAGTACTTC.

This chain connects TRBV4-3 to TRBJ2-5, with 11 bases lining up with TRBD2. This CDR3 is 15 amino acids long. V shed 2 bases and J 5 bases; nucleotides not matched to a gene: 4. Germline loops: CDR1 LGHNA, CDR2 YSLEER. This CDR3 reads CASSQSSGGYETQYF. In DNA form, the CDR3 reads TGCGCCAGCAGCCAATCTAGCGGGGGGTATGAGACCCAGTACTTC.

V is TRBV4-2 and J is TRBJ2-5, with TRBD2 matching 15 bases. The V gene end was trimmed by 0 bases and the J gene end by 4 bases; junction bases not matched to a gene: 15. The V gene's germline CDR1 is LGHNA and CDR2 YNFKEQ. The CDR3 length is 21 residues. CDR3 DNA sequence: TGTGCCAGCAGCCAAGAGACGGGACTAGCGGGGGGCATCCAGGCGGGAGAGACCCAGTACTTC. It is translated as CASSQETGLAGGIQAGETQYF.

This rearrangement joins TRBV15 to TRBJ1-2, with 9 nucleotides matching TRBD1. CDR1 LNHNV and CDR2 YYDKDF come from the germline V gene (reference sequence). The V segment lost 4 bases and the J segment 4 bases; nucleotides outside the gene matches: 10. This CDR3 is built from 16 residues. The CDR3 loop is CATSKLLDRGSYGYTF. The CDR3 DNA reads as TGTGCCACCAGCAAACTACTCGACAGGGGGAGCTATGGCTACACCTTC.

CDR3 sequence: CASSSSGGNSPLHF. The CDR3 DNA reads as TGTGCCAGCAGCAGCAGCGGGGGTAATTCACCCCTCCACTTT. The chain recombines TRBV25-1 with TRBJ1-6; a possible D gene is TRBD1 (5 bases). The CDR3 contains 14 residues. V lost 6 bases to trimming and J lost 6 bases, with 12 bases between them. Germline CDR1 reads MGHDK; CDR2 reads SYGVNS.

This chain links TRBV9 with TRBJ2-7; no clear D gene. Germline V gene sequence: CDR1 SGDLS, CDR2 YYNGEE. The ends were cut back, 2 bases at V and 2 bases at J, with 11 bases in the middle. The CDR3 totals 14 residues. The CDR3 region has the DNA TGTGCCAGCAGCGTCGGCGGCGTCCCCTACGAGCAGTACTTC. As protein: CASSVGGVPYEQYF.

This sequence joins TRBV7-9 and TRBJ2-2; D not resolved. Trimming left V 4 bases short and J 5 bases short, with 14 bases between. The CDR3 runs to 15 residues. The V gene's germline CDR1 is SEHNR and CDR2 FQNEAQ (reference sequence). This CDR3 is CASSSRNKETGELFF. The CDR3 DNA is TGTGCCAGCAGCTCCCGAAACAAAGAAACCGGGGAGCTGTTTTTT.

Here the CDR3 reads CASSYQGPYGYTF. CDR3 bases: TGTGCCAGCAGTTACCAGGGCCCCTATGGCTACACCTTC. The V call is TRBV6-6, the J call TRBJ1-2; D is possibly TRBD1 (5 bases). Germline CDR1 MNHNY, CDR2 SVGAGI (reference sequence). This CDR3 is 13 amino acids long. With 2 bases removed from V and 4 bases from J, the gap between germline ends came to 8 bases.

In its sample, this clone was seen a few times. As DNA, the CDR3 is TGTGCCAGTAGTGTGACAGCCCTCTACGAGCAGTACTTC. Translated, it gives CASSVTALYEQYF. J is TRBJ2-7 and V is TRBV19; possible D gene TRBD1, 5 bases. Germline CDR1 reads LNHDA; CDR2 reads SQIVND (reference sequence). The CDR3 extends over 13 amino acids. V dropped 5 bases and J dropped 3 bases, with 11 bases sitting between them. The variable domain in full, with the rest retrieved from reference TRBV19 and TRBJ2-7, is DGGITQSPKYLFRKEGQNVTLSCEQNLNHDAMYWYRQDPGQGLRLIYYSQIVNDFQKGDIAEGYSVSREKKESFPLTVTSAQKNPTAFYLCASSVTALYEQYFGPGTRLTVT.

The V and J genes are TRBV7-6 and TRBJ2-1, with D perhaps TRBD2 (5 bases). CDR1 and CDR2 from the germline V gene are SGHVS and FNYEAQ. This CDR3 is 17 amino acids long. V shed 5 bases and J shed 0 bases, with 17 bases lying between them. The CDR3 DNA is TGTGCCAGCAGCCCCACGGGATCCCCGAGCTCCTACAATGAGCAGTTCTTC. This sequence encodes CASSPTGSPSSYNEQFF.

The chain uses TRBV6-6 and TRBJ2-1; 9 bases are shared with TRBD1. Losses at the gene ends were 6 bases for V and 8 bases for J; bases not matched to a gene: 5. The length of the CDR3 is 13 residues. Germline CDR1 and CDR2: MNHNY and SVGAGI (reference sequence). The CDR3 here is CASRPTGGHEQFF. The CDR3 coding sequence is TGTGCCAGCAGGCCGACAGGGGGTCATGAGCAGTTCTTC.

DNA of the CDR3: TGTGCCAGCAGCTTAGGGACATCCGATTACAATGAGCAGTTCTTC. Translation: CASSLGTSDYNEQFF. The rearrangement uses TRBV11-3 and TRBJ2-1; possible D gene TRBD1, 5 bases. Trimming removed 1 base from V and 4 bases from J, with 11 bases in between. Germline V gene lookup returns CDR1 SGHNT and CDR2 YENEEA. The CDR3 extends over 15 amino acids.

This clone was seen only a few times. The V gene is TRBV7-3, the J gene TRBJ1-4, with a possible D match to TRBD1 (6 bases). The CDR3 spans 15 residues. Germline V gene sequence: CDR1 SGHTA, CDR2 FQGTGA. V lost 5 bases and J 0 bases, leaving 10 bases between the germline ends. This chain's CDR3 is CASSPQGATNEKLFF. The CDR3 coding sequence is TGTGCCAGCAGCCCACAGGGAGCAACTAATGAAAAACTGTTTTTT.

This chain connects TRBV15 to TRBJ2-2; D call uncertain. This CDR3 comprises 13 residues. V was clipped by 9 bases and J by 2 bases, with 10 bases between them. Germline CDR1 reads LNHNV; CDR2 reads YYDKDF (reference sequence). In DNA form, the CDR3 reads TGTGCCACAAATGGCCCTAACACCGGGGAGCTGTTTTTT. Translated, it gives CATNGPNTGELFF.